The TCR beta chain under discussion was sequenced for a study of T cell responses to AZD1222 COVID-19 vaccine. Details on this clone: The antigen remains undetermined.

The germline V gene has CDR1 SNHLY and CDR2 FYNNEI. This CDR3 is built from 13 residues. Between the trimmed V and J ends, which lost 4 bases and 4 bases, there was a span of 8 bases. Data came from immunoSEQ multiplex PCR; TCRdb stores just in-frame clones and leaves some out. The sample contains approximately 190,000 clones, approximately 91% of which appear only once. Overall study findings and caveats: Repertoires were obtained solely post-peak T cell response. Among AZD1222 vaccinees, only six were seropositive at baseline.

The sequencing here drew on peripheral blood, taken on day 0 of AZD1222 vaccination. This clonotype was sampled from an adult in good health. This rearrangement joins TRBV2 to TRBJ2-1, with D tentatively TRBD1 or TRBD2 (5 bases each). CDR3 in DNA: TGTGCCAGCAGTGTGGGGGTTTACAATGAGCAGTTCTTC. This codes for CASSVGVYNEQFF.